Each of the 4 T cell receptor beta chains below was sequenced from the same sample in a study of cytomegalovirus exposure and HLA in healthy donors. Primers for the PCR totalled 60 Vbeta and 13 Jbeta. Repertoires were generated with immunoSEQ multiplex PCR, while TCRdb's copy carries only in-frame clones and drops some. This repertoire comprises about 190,000 clones; its ten largest clones make up 0.75% to 1%. The sample comprised PBMCs. These receptors all stem from a woman aged 25 to 45 in good health and CMV-seropositive.

The V and J genes are TRBV30 and TRBJ1-1; tentative D call: TRBD1 (6 bases). CDR3 length equals 14 residues. The V and J ends lost 3 bases and 1 base respectively, with 12 bases between them. Germline V gene sequence: CDR1 GTSNPN, CDR2 SVGIG (reference sequence). CDR3 residues: CAWSSGQPNTEAFF. The CDR3 nucleotides are TGTGCCTGGAGCTCAGGACAGCCGAACACTGAAGCTTTCTTT.

Regarding this clone: Other DNA sequences from this sample encode an identical CDR3 as well. This rearrangement joins TRBV29-1 to TRBJ2-1; D is perhaps TRBD1 (6 bases). The germline V gene has CDR1 SQVTM and CDR2 ANQGSEA. Trimming removed 2 bases from V and 4 bases from J, with 12 bases in between. This CDR3 is 14 amino acids long. CDR3 protein: CSVELGQGYNEQFF. The CDR3 nucleotides read TGCAGCGTTGAACTGGGACAAGGGTACAATGAGCAGTTCTTC.

The chain joins TRBV4-1 to TRBJ2-3; no reliable D call. Between the trimmed V and J ends, which lost 2 bases and 2 bases, there was a span of 23 bases. CDR1 and CDR2 from the germline V gene are MGHRA and YSYEKL. This CDR3 has 19 amino acids. The CDR3 protein is CASSQTPRPIGSPTDTQYF. CDR3 DNA: TGCGCCAGCAGCCAAACCCCTCGCCCGATCGGTTCTCCCACAGATACGCAGTATTTT.

For this clone: Different DNA sequences within this sample yield the same CDR3. V usage is TRBV5-1 and J usage is TRBJ2-5, with 11 bases identical to TRBD2. The CDR3 is 14 residues long. Per germline, CDR1 SGHRS and CDR2 YFSETQ. V was pared by 4 bases and J by 1 base, with 0 bases of the junction left unmatched. In DNA form, the CDR3 reads TGCGCCAGCAGCCTAGCGGGGGGCCAAGAGACCCAGTACTTC. Translation gives CASSLAGGQETQYF.